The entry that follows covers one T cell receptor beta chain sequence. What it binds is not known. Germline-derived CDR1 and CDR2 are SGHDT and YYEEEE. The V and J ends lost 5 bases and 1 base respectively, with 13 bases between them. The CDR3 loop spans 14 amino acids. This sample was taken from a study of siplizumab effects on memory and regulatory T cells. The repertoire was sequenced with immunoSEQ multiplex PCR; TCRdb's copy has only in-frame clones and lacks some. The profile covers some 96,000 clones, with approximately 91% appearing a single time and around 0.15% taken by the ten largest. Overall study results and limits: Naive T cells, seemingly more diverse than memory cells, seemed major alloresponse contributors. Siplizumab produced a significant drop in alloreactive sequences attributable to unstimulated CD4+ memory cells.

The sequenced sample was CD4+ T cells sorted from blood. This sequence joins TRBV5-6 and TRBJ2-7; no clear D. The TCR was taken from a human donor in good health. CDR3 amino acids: CASRVTYLSYEQYF. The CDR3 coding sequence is TGTGCCAGCAGGGTGACATACCTTTCCTACGAGCAGTACTTC.